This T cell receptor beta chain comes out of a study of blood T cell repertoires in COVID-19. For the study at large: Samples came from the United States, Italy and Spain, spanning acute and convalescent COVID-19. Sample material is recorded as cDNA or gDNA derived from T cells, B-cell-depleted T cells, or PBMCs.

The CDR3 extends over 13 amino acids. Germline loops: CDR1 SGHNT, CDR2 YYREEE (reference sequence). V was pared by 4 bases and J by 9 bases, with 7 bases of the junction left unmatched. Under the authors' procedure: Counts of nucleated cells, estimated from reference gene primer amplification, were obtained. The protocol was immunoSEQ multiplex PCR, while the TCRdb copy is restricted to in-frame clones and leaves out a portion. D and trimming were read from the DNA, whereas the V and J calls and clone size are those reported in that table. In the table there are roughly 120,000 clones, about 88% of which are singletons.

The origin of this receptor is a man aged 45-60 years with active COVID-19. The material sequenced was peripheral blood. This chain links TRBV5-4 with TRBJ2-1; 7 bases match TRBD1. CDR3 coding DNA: TGTGCCAGCAGCGCCGGGGACAGCGTTGAGCAGTTCTTC. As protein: CASSAGDSVEQFF.